Listed below are T cell receptor beta chains from one sample, sequenced in a study of shared clonotypes between healthy human individuals. Produced via immunoSEQ multiplex PCR; TCRdb's table is partial and in-frame only. This table has 640,000 or so clones, 72% appearing once. The material sequenced was memory CD4+ T cells sorted from blood. These receptors all stem from a woman in her 30s in good health. Each CDR3 is given with its conserved first and last residue. D genes are given only for firm matches. Only part of the rows carry a size: once, few, many, or a class if the clone is expanded.

abundance: NA; v_gene: TRBV5-1; d_gene: NA; j_gene: TRBJ2-1; CDR3nt: TGCGCCAGCAGCACTGACACGAGCTCCTACAATGAGCAGTTCTTC; CDR3aa: CASSTDTSSYNEQFF
abundance: NA; v_gene: TRBV20-1; d_gene: NA; j_gene: TRBJ2-7; CDR3nt: TGCAGTGCTAGTCCAGGGAATGAGCAGTACTTC; CDR3aa: CSASPGNEQYF
abundance: NA; v_gene: TRBV18; d_gene: NA; j_gene: TRBJ1-1; CDR3nt: TGTGCCAGCTCACCACGAGGAGCAGACACTGAAGCTTTCTTT; CDR3aa: CASSPRGADTEAFF
abundance: NA; v_gene: TRBV9; d_gene: NA; j_gene: TRBJ1-5; CDR3nt: TGTGCCAGCAGCGTAGCTCCAGATCAGCCCCAGCATTTT; CDR3aa: CASSVAPDQPQHF
abundance: NA; v_gene: TRBV18; d_gene: NA; j_gene: TRBJ2-5; CDR3nt: TGTGCCAGCTCAATAGCTAGCGACCAAGAGACCCAGTACTTC; CDR3aa: CASSIASDQETQYF
abundance: NA; v_gene: TRBV7-2; d_gene: NA; j_gene: TRBJ1-1; CDR3nt: TGTGCCAGCAGCTTCGCGGGTTGGACTGAAGCTTTCTTT; CDR3aa: CASSFAGWTEAFF
abundance: once; v_gene: TRBV10-2; d_gene: TRBD2; j_gene: TRBJ2-1; CDR3nt: TGCGCCAGCAGTGAAAGCGGGAGGGCCAGTGAGCAGTTCTTC; CDR3aa: CASSESGRASEQFF
abundance: once; v_gene: TRBV4-1; d_gene: TRBD1; j_gene: TRBJ1-2; CDR3nt: TGCGCCAGCAGCCAGGTTACCGGGACAGGGCCACGAGGCTACACCTTC; CDR3aa: CASSQVTGTGPRGYTF
abundance: NA; v_gene: TRBV7-2; d_gene: NA; j_gene: TRBJ1-4; CDR3nt: TGTGCCAGCAGCAACTACAGGAATGAAAAACTGTTTTTT; CDR3aa: CASSNYRNEKLFF
abundance: NA; v_gene: TRBV10-1; d_gene: TRBD2; j_gene: TRBJ2-1; CDR3nt: TGCGCCAGCAGTGAGAACCCCCAGGGACTAGCGGGAGGTAGAGAGCAGTTCTTC; CDR3aa: CASSENPQGLAGGREQFF
abundance: NA; v_gene: TRBV29-1; d_gene: NA; j_gene: TRBJ2-3; CDR3nt: TGCAGCGGACGGGAGACAGATACGCAGTATTTT; CDR3aa: CSGRETDTQYF
abundance: few; v_gene: TRBV5-1; d_gene: NA; j_gene: TRBJ2-7; CDR3nt: TGCGCCAGCAGCTTGGCCTTGGTCCCCTACGAGCAGTACTTC; CDR3aa: CASSLALVPYEQYF
abundance: NA; v_gene: TRBV5-1; d_gene: NA; j_gene: TRBJ2-1; CDR3nt: TGCGCCAGCAGCTTCGGGGAACGAGGCAATGAGCAGTTCTTC; CDR3aa: CASSFGERGNEQFF
abundance: NA; v_gene: TRBV11-3; d_gene: TRBD1; j_gene: TRBJ2-7; CDR3nt: TGTGCCAGCAGCTCGGGACAGAAACCTCCCTACGAGCAGTACTTC; CDR3aa: CASSSGQKPPYEQYF
abundance: many; v_gene: TRBV6-1; d_gene: TRBD2; j_gene: TRBJ2-7; CDR3nt: TGTGCCAGCAGTTTGACTAGCGGGATGGGCGAGCAGTACTTC; CDR3aa: CASSLTSGMGEQYF
abundance: few; v_gene: TRBV7-8; d_gene: NA; j_gene: TRBJ1-5; CDR3nt: TGTGCCAGCAGCTTAGAACGCAGGGGCAATCAGCCCCAGCATTTT; CDR3aa: CASSLERRGNQPQHF
abundance: NA; v_gene: TRBV6-6; d_gene: TRBD1; j_gene: TRBJ1-4; CDR3nt: TGTGCCAGCAGTTACTCTGCAGGGGGAAGGGAAAAACTGTTTTTT; CDR3aa: CASSYSAGGREKLFF
abundance: NA; v_gene: TRBV18; d_gene: NA; j_gene: TRBJ2-1; CDR3nt: TGTGCCAGCTCACCACCGGGTGCTTCCTACAATGAGCAGTTCTTC; CDR3aa: CASSPPGASYNEQFF
abundance: NA; v_gene: TRBV6-1; d_gene: NA; j_gene: TRBJ2-7; CDR3nt: TGTGCCAGCAGACCCGACTTCTACGAGCAGTACTTC; CDR3aa: CASRPDFYEQYF
abundance: NA; v_gene: TRBV18; d_gene: TRBD2; j_gene: TRBJ2-7; CDR3nt: TGTGCCAGCTCACTTGGACTAGCGGGAGCCACCTACGAGCAGTACTTC; CDR3aa: CASSLGLAGATYEQYF
abundance: few; v_gene: TRBV4-1; d_gene: NA; j_gene: TRBJ2-1; CDR3nt: TGCGCCAGCAGCCAAGATATCAGGGGATTTTACAATGAGCAGTTCTTC; CDR3aa: CASSQDIRGFYNEQFF
abundance: once; v_gene: TRBV7-9; d_gene: NA; j_gene: TRBJ2-5; CDR3nt: TGTGCCAGCAGCTTATCATTGGGATCTCAAGAGACCCAGTACTTC; CDR3aa: CASSLSLGSQETQYF
abundance: NA; v_gene: TRBV7-8; d_gene: TRBD2; j_gene: TRBJ2-5; CDR3nt: TGTGCCAGCAGCTCCGGGCGGGAGCGTAGAGAGACCCAGTACTTC; CDR3aa: CASSSGRERRETQYF
abundance: NA; v_gene: TRBV30; d_gene: NA; j_gene: TRBJ1-2; CDR3nt: TGTGCCTGGAGTGGCGGCGGGGGCTACACCTTC; CDR3aa: CAWSGGGGYTF
abundance: NA; v_gene: TRBV28; d_gene: NA; j_gene: TRBJ1-2; CDR3nt: TGTGCCAGCAGCGGAACAGGTTATGGCTACACCTTC; CDR3aa: CASSGTGYGYTF
abundance: many; v_gene: TRBV18; d_gene: NA; j_gene: TRBJ1-1; CDR3nt: TGTGCCAGCTCTCTCCCGGTGAAAACTGAAGCTTTCTTT; CDR3aa: CASSLPVKTEAFF
abundance: NA; v_gene: TRBV5-1; d_gene: NA; j_gene: TRBJ2-7; CDR3nt: TGCGCCAGCAGCTTCGGGCCTTCGTCCTACGAGCAGTACTTC; CDR3aa: CASSFGPSSYEQYF
abundance: NA; v_gene: TRBV6-5; d_gene: NA; j_gene: TRBJ2-5; CDR3nt: TGTGCCAGCAGCCCCTCGACGGAGACCCAGTACTTC; CDR3aa: CASSPSTETQYF
abundance: NA; v_gene: TRBV5-1; d_gene: NA; j_gene: TRBJ2-5; CDR3nt: TGCGCCAGCAGCTTCACCGAAGAGACCCAGTACTTC; CDR3aa: CASSFTEETQYF
abundance: NA; v_gene: TRBV7-9; d_gene: NA; j_gene: TRBJ1-2; CDR3nt: TGTGTCAGCAGCCCCGGCAGAGGTGGCTACACCTTC; CDR3aa: CVSSPGRGGYTF
abundance: NA; v_gene: TRBV5-4; d_gene: TRBD2; j_gene: TRBJ2-3; CDR3nt: TGTGCCAGCAGCTACTACGGGGGGGGCACAGATACGCAGTATTTT; CDR3aa: CASSYYGGGTDTQYF
abundance: NA; v_gene: TRBV18; d_gene: NA; j_gene: TRBJ2-7; CDR3nt: TGTGCCAGCTCACTCGGACCTGCAGTGGGTGAGCAGTACTTC; CDR3aa: CASSLGPAVGEQYF
abundance: NA; v_gene: TRBV7-3; d_gene: NA; j_gene: TRBJ2-2; CDR3nt: TGTGCCAGCAGCTTAAACAGGCCGAACACCGGGGAGCTGTTTTTT; CDR3aa: CASSLNRPNTGELFF
abundance: NA; v_gene: TRBV18; d_gene: TRBD2; j_gene: TRBJ2-7; CDR3nt: TGTGCCAGCTCACCTGGGACTAGCGCGAACTCCTACGAGCAGTACTTC; CDR3aa: CASSPGTSANSYEQYF
abundance: NA; v_gene: TRBV5-1; d_gene: TRBD2; j_gene: TRBJ2-7; CDR3nt: TGCGCCAGCAGACCTACTAGCGGGAGCCGTTACGAGCAGTACTTC; CDR3aa: CASRPTSGSRYEQYF